This entry describes one TCR beta chain. No antigen is known for it. This specimen comes from a study of shared clonotypes between healthy human individuals. Study findings and constraints: In four donors, around 4.8% of naive CD4 clonotypes appeared in common.

Naive CD8 cells were CD45RO-negative, positively selected for CCR7, excluding terminally differentiated effector memory CD45RA+ cells. Donors were healthy HIV-negative adults without recently reported acute infections or vaccinations. Donors comprised only Caucasian adults living in Nashville, Tennessee. The CDR3 loop spans 14 amino acids. CDR1 is KGHSH and CDR2 is LQKENI in the germline V gene. The V and J ends lost 0 bases and 7 bases respectively, with 13 bases between them. DNA at about 200 ng, approximately 30,000 T cell genomes, went into sorted-subset replicate PCRs. Measured with immunoSEQ multiplex PCR; TCRdb has only the in-frame clones, and not every one. The sample has fewer than 700,000 clones; 85% to 95% are singletons.

The source material was naive CD8+ T cells sorted from blood. The sequence derives from a woman in her twenties or thirties in good health. This chain uses TRBV18 with TRBJ2-7; D gene unclear. CDR3 amino acids: CASSPPGGAAEQYF. The CDR3 coding sequence is TGTGCCAGCTCACCACCGGGCGGCGCGGCTGAGCAGTACTTC.